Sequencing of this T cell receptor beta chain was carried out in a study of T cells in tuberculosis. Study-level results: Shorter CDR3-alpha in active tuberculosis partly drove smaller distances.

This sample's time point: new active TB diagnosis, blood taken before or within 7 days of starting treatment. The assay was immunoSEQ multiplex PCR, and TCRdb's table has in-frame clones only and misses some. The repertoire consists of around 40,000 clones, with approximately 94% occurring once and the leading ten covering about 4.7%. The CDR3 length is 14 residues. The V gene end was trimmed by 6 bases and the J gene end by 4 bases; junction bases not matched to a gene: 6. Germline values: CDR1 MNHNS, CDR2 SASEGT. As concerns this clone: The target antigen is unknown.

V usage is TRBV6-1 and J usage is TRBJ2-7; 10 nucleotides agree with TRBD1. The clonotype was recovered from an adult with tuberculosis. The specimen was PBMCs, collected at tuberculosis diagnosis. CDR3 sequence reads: CASRPGQGFYEQYF. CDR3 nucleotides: TGTGCCAGCAGGCCGGGACAGGGGTTTTACGAGCAGTACTTC.